The 29 T cell receptor beta chains below were found in one sample sequenced in a study of T cells in Graves' hyperthyroidism and ophthalmopathy. Template material for amplifying TCR beta CDR3 regions consisted of RNA transcripts. The TCR CDR3 first-round RT-PCR relied on the HTBI primer set. TCRdb re-analysed the multiplex PCR reads in MiXCR, keeping a single row per CDR3 protein. This sample has about 530,000 distinct CDR3 sequences, with more than 15% found just once. Sequences were obtained from blood. These receptors were collected from a woman between 18 and 30 years old with Graves' ophthalmopathy.

This clonotype was seen many times. The J gene is TRBJ2-3, the V gene TRBV20-1; 8 nucleotides agree with TRBD2. Germline V gives CDR1 DFQATT, CDR2 SNEGSKA (reference sequence). This CDR3 has 14 residues. V gave up 6 bases and J gave up 3 bases; unmatched junction bases: 8. The CDR3 protein is CSAPGLDRTDTQYF. CDR3 DNA sequence: TGCAGTGCCCCGGGACTAGATAGGACAGATACGCAGTATTTT.

The V gene is TRBV7-2, the J gene TRBJ1-1; TRBD1 is a possible D gene (5 bases). The CDR3 covers 14 residues. Germline V gives CDR1 SGHTA, CDR2 FQGNSA. The ends were cut back, 1 base at V and 7 bases at J, with 13 bases in the middle. CDR3 sequence: CASSLEGEVYEAFF. The CDR3 coding sequence is TGTGCCAGCAGCTTAGAAGGGGAGGTTTATGAAGCTTTCTTT.

The rearrangement joins TRBV7-2 to TRBJ1-3; 7 bases line up with TRBD1. The CDR3 runs to 16 residues. Germline CDR1 SGHTA, CDR2 FQGNSA. V was clipped by 1 base and J by 10 bases; unmatched bases: 13. The DNA for the CDR3 is TGTGCCAGCAGCTTAGAAGGGACAGCCGCCAGTGGGACCATATATTTT. As protein: CASSLEGTAASGTIYF.

This clonotype was counted between two and nine times. The chain uses TRBV3-1 and TRBJ2-1, with D possibly TRBD2 on 5 matching bases. Per germline, CDR1 LGHDT and CDR2 YNNKEL (reference sequence). V dropped 0 bases and J dropped 12 bases, with 18 bases sitting between them. This CDR3 is 15 amino acids long. The chain's CDR3 is CASSQDVRIRTRQFF. The CDR3 DNA is TGTGCCAGCAGCCAAGACGTGAGAATCCGGACTCGGCAGTTCTTC.

This clonotype was picked up many times. The J gene is TRBJ1-1, the V gene TRBV6-2 or TRBV6-3; possible D gene TRBD1, 6 bases. The V end was cut by 4 bases, the J end by 6 bases, with 18 bases between. From germline, CDR1 is MNHEY and CDR2 SVGEGT. The CDR3 is 15 residues long. CDR3 in DNA: TGTGCCAGCAGTTTTCCTGGACAGAGGACCGCTGAAGCTTTCTTT. Its translation: CASSFPGQRTAEAFF.

The chain has TRBV18 and TRBJ1-1, with 9 bases identical to TRBD1. Germline CDR1 reads KGHSH; CDR2 reads LQKENI. The junction had 15 bases not matched to a gene; V was cut back by 5 bases and J by 5 bases. The CDR3 totals 17 residues. CDR3 nucleotide sequence: TGTGCCAGCTCAGACGACAGGGGGGGAAAAATGAGGACTGAAGCTTTCTTT. This translates into CASSDDRGGKMRTEAFF.

This clonotype was recorded at least ten times. The chain links TRBV7-2 to TRBJ2-1; possible D gene TRBD2, 5 bases. From germline, CDR1 is SGHTA and CDR2 FQGNSA. This CDR3 contains 15 residues. V lost 5 bases and J lost 3, with 14 bases in between. CDR3 amino acids: CASSRDSGYYNEQFF. CDR3 nucleotide sequence: TGTGCCAGCAGCCGAGATTCGGGGTACTACAATGAGCAGTTCTTC.

This clonotype was detected only a few times. The chain joins TRBV6-2 or TRBV6-3 to TRBJ2-1; D may be TRBD1 or TRBD2 (5 bases each). The CDR3 spans 12 residues. Between the trimmed V and J ends, which lost 7 bases and 8 bases, there was a span of 12 bases. CDR1 is MNHEY and CDR2 is SVGEGT in the germline V gene. The chain's CDR3 is CASKDLGDEQFF. The CDR3 region has the DNA TGTGCCAGCAAGGATCTGGGGGATGAGCAGTTCTTC.

This clonotype was observed many times. The CDR3 DNA follows: TGTGCCAGCAGTGAATGGGGACAGGGACAGGCCCTTAACTATGGCTACACCTTC. Encoded protein: CASSEWGQGQALNYGYTF. The V and J genes are TRBV2 and TRBJ1-2, with 9 bases identical to TRBD1. This CDR3 has 18 residues. V shed 2 bases, J shed 1 base, and the junction held 11 bases outside the gene matches. CDR1 is SNHLY and CDR2 is FYNNEI in the germline V gene.

This clonotype turned up a few times. CDR3 protein: CASSLDVVAGEGYTF. The DNA for the CDR3 is TGTGCCAGCAGCTTAGACGTTGTGGCCGGGGAGGGCTACACCTTC. The chain combines TRBV7-3 with TRBJ1-2; D uncertain. The CDR3 has 15 amino acids. Trimming left V 2 bases short and J 8 bases short, with 18 bases between. Germline CDR1 SGHTA, CDR2 FQGTGA. Supplemented by reference TRBV7-3 and TRBJ1-2, the full variable domain reads GAGVSQTPSNKVTEKGKYVELRCDPISGHTALYWYRQSLGQGPEFLIYFQGTGAADDSGLPNDRFFAVRPEGSVSTLKIQRTERGDSAVYLCASSLDVVAGEGYTFGSGTRLTVV.

This chain links TRBV11-3 with TRBJ1-3, with no clear D. This CDR3 region has 13 residues. V dropped 5 bases and J dropped 7 bases, with 12 bases sitting between them. Per germline, CDR1 SGHNT and CDR2 YENEEA. The CDR3 coding sequence is TGTGCCAGCAGCCTCTCCCCAGCCAACACCATATATTTT. Its protein is CASSLSPANTIYF.

This clonotype was counted between two and nine times. CDR3 protein: CASTDRGITYEQYF. The DNA of the CDR3 is TGTGCCAGTACAGACAGGGGGATTACCTACGAGCAGTACTTC. This sequence joins TRBV6-1 and TRBJ2-7; TRBD1 matches 9 bases. The CDR3 runs to 14 residues. V gave up 9 bases and J gave up 2 bases; unmatched junction bases: 8. Germline V gene sequence: CDR1 MNHNS, CDR2 SASEGT.

Ten or more counts support this clonotype. This sequence joins TRBV3-1 and TRBJ1-2; D gene uncertain. CDR3 size: 13 residues. Germline CDR1 is LGHDT and CDR2 is YNNKEL (reference sequence). Trimming left V 4 bases short and J 8 bases short, with 14 bases between. The CDR3 spells CASSPDVGGGYTF. In DNA, the CDR3 is TGTGCCAGCAGCCCGGACGTGGGTGGCGGCTACACCTTC.

This clonotype was seen only a few times. V gene TRBV7-2 combines with J gene TRBJ1-1; 7 bases fit TRBD1. The J segment lost 3 bases and the V segment lost 2 bases, leaving 6 bases of the junction unmatched. This CDR3 has 15 amino acids. Germline V gene lookup returns CDR1 SGHTA and CDR2 FQGNSA. CDR3 loop: CASSLQGGGDTEAFF. In DNA, the CDR3 is TGTGCCAGCAGCTTACAGGGGGGGGGGGACACTGAAGCTTTCTTT. Full variable domain (remainder filled in from reference TRBV7-2 and TRBJ1-1): GAGVSQSPSNKVTEKGKDVELRCDPISGHTALYWYRQSLGQGLEFLIYFQGNSAPDKSGLPSDRFSAERTGGSVSTLTIQRTQQEDSAVYLCASSLQGGGDTEAFFGQGTRLTVV.

This clonotype was picked up many times. The chain carries TRBV13 and TRBJ1-2; TRBD1 matches 8 bases. The CDR3 runs 13 residues. The germline CDR1 and CDR2 sequences are PRHDT and FYEKMQ (reference sequence). J lost 6 bases, V lost 2 bases, and 2 bases had no gene match. CDR3 sequence reads: CASSLRDRNGYTF. CDR3 coding DNA: TGTGCCAGCAGCTTAAGGGACAGGAATGGCTACACCTTC.

This clonotype was seen repeatedly, ten times or more. This chain joins TRBV27 and TRBJ2-5, with 8 bases that match TRBD1. V dropped 4 bases and J dropped 3; count of bases not matched to a gene: 4. The CDR3 covers 14 residues. Germline V CDR1 and CDR2: MNHEY, SMNVEV (reference sequence). The CDR3 sequence: CASSYQGAKETQYF. CDR3 bases: TGTGCCAGCAGTTACCAGGGGGCGAAAGAGACCCAGTACTTC.

The V call is TRBV18, the J call TRBJ2-1; 8 positions agree with TRBD2. This CDR3 is built from 15 residues. Germline V gives CDR1 KGHSH, CDR2 LQKENI. The junction had 5 bases not matched to a gene; V was cut back by 0 bases and J by 7 bases. CDR3 nucleotide sequence: TGTGCCAGCTCACCACCAAGCGGGAGTCTTAATGAGCAGTTCTTC. Protein: CASSPPSGSLNEQFF.

This rearrangement joins TRBV29-1 to TRBJ2-7; D remains ambiguous. Trimming shortened V by 5 bases and J by 0 bases, and 8 bases separated the two germline ends. The germline CDR1 and CDR2 sequences are SQVTM and ANQGSEA. This CDR3 has 12 residues. The CDR3 coding sequence is TGCAGCGTTTATAACAGCTCCTACGAGCAGTACTTC. Translation: CSVYNSSYEQYF.

This clonotype appeared a few times. The rearrangement joins TRBV10-3 to TRBJ1-1; perhaps TRBD1 as D (6 bases). Per the germline V gene, CDR1 is ENHRY and CDR2 is SYGVKD. Trimming left V 3 bases short and J 4 bases short, with 12 bases between. CDR3 length: 14 amino acids. The CDR3 DNA is TGTGCCATCAGTGATCGGCAGGGGTTCACTGAAGCTTTCTTT. Its protein is CAISDRQGFTEAFF.

This clonotype was detected many times. The V and J genes are TRBV2 and TRBJ1-1; tentative D call: TRBD1 (5 bases). Germline-derived CDR1 and CDR2 are SNHLY and FYNNEI. This CDR3 spans 16 amino acids. Trimming cost V 6 bases and J 2 bases, with 19 bases left between them. The CDR3 loop reads CASRDAYWGGNTEAFF. The DNA for the CDR3 is TGTGCCAGCAGGGACGCGTACTGGGGGGGAAACACTGAAGCTTTCTTT.

This clonotype appeared many times. The chain employs TRBV2 and TRBJ2-7; 9 nucleotides agree with TRBD1. The ends lost 7 bases at V and 4 bases at J; junction bases unmatched: 14. There are 16 residues in the CDR3. Germline V gene data show CDR1 as SNHLY and CDR2 as FYNNEI. CDR3 in DNA: TGTGCCAGCACCGGAGAGGGGACAGGGAGAGTTTACGAGCAGTACTTC. This codes for CASTGEGTGRVYEQYF. Looking up the rest from reference TRBV2 and TRBJ2-7 gives the full variable domain: EPEVTQTPSHQVTQMGQEVILRCVPISNHLYFYWYRQILGQKVEFLVSFYNNEISEKSEIFDDQFSVERPDGSNFTLKIRSTKLEDSAMYFCASTGEGTGRVYEQYFGPGTRLTVT.

In this sample, this clonotype turned up many times. The V call is TRBV28, the J call TRBJ1-5, with 8 bases that match TRBD1. The germline V gene encodes CDR1 MDHEN and CDR2 SYDVKM. The length of the CDR3 is 14 residues. With V trimmed by 8 bases and J by 2 bases, 5 bases remained unmatched. CDR3 in DNA: TGTGCCAGCGGCCAGGGGGCAGGCAATCAGCCCCAGCATTTT. It is translated as CASGQGAGNQPQHF.

The chain couples TRBV7-8 to TRBJ2-1; 7 positions match TRBD2. CDR3 length equals 15 residues. V trimming: 1 base; J trimming: 7 bases; junction bases outside the gene matches: 7. Germline CDR1 reads SGHVS; CDR2 reads FQNEAQ. CDR3 protein: CASSLGGGVGNEQFF. The CDR3 bases are TGTGCCAGCAGCTTAGGGGGGGGAGTGGGGAATGAGCAGTTCTTC.

This clonotype has ten or more counts. V usage is TRBV30 and J usage is TRBJ1-2; D may be TRBD1 (6 bases). Germline V gives CDR1 GTSNPN, CDR2 SVGIG (reference sequence). The CDR3 loop spans 12 amino acids. Trimming cost V 4 bases and J 7 bases, with 13 bases left between them. CDR3: CAWKEGEVGYTF. The DNA for the CDR3 is TGTGCCTGGAAAGAGGGGGAAGTTGGCTACACCTTC.

The chain links TRBV6-6 to TRBJ2-7; 8 positions match TRBD1. Looked up from germline, CDR1 is MNHNY and CDR2 is SVGAGI (reference sequence). After removal of 2 bases from V and 2 bases from J, the junction contained 2 bases not matched to a gene. The CDR3 consists of 14 residues. CDR3 in amino acids: CASSYGTGPYEQYF. The CDR3 bases are TGTGCCAGCAGTTACGGGACAGGCCCCTACGAGCAGTACTTC.

This clonotype was found many times. The chain links TRBV30 to TRBJ1-2, with no clear D. The V and J ends lost 0 bases and 2 bases respectively, with 4 bases between them. The CDR3 sequence is 12 residues long. Germline loops: CDR1 GTSNPN, CDR2 SVGIG (reference sequence). CDR3 sequence reads: CAWSVANYGYTF. The CDR3 DNA is TGTGCCTGGAGTGTCGCAAACTATGGCTACACCTTC.

This clonotype was picked up a small number of times. This chain connects TRBV30 to TRBJ1-1; tentatively, D is TRBD1 (6 bases). Germline-derived CDR1 and CDR2 are GTSNPN and SVGIG (reference sequence). The CDR3 runs 14 residues. The germline V and J ends were trimmed by 5 bases and 5 bases, with 18 bases remaining between them. Here the CDR3 DNA reads TGTGCCTGGGCCCCTGGGGGGCGAAGGACTGAAGCTTTCTTT. Its translation: CAWAPGGRRTEAFF.

This clonotype occurred many times. This chain uses TRBV4-3 with TRBJ2-1, with 8 bases lining up with TRBD2. The junction had 4 bases not matched to a gene; V was cut back by 0 bases and J by 6 bases. CDR1 is LGHNA, CDR2 YSLEER, per germline. The CDR3 is made up of 15 amino acids. This CDR3 is CASSQEGTRINEQFF. CDR3 DNA sequence: TGCGCCAGCAGCCAAGAGGGGACTAGGATCAATGAGCAGTTCTTC.

This clonotype was seen ten or more times. The chain has TRBV2 and TRBJ2-7, with TRBD1 as a possible D gene (6 bases). The germline V gene has CDR1 SNHLY and CDR2 FYNNEI. V lost 6 bases to trimming and J lost 2 bases, with 8 bases between them. This CDR3 spans 12 amino acids. CDR3 amino acids: CASSEGAYEQYF. The CDR3 region has the DNA TGTGCCAGCAGCGAGGGGGCCTACGAGCAGTACTTC.